Listed below are T cell receptor beta chains from one sample, sequenced in a study of blood T cell repertoires in COVID-19. The method was immunoSEQ multiplex PCR; TCRdb's version includes in-frame clones alone and lacks a portion of them. The table has more than 350,000 clones, approximately 87% seen once. Sequencing was done on a sample of PBMCs or T cells enriched from blood (not recorded which). These TCRs come from a woman aged 45-60 years who had recovered from COVID-19. Each CDR3 is given with its conserved first and last residue. The D gene is left open where the match is weak. Clone size, where shown, is once, few, many, or a class for clones that have expanded.

v_call	d_call	j_call	clone_size	cdr3_nt	cdr3_aa
TRBV6-2/TRBV6-3	TRBD1	TRBJ2-3	.	TGTGCCAGCAGCCCCCCCCAGGGGGCAGGCACAGATACGCAGTATTTT	CASSPPQGAGTDTQYF
TRBV30	.	TRBJ2-1	.	TGTGCCTGGGACCCTAATGGGCCCGGCAATGAGCAGTTCTTC	CAWDPNGPGNEQFF
TRBV27	.	TRBJ2-1	.	TGTGCCAGCGGCCTCCTAGGGGGGGACTATGAGCAGTTCTTC	CASGLLGGDYEQFF
TRBV7-2	.	TRBJ1-2	.	TGTGCCAGCAGCTTACATCCTACGTCAGGGGCGCGGAACTATGGCTACACCTTC	CASSLHPTSGARNYGYTF
TRBV19	TRBD2	TRBJ2-4	.	TGTGCCAGTAGTATAGGCCTAGCGGGGAACATTCAGTACTTC	CASSIGLAGNIQYF
TRBV4-1	TRBD2	TRBJ2-5	once	TGCGCCAGCAGCCAAGAAGGGCTAGCGGGGCTAGAGACCCAGTACTTC	CASSQEGLAGLETQYF
TRBV5-5	.	TRBJ1-1	.	TGTGCCAGCAGCTTCGGCCTGGGGGGTGCTTTCTTT	CASSFGLGGAFF
TRBV4-1	.	TRBJ1-2	.	TGCGCCAGCAGACAAACAGGGTTGGAGGGCTACACCTTC	CASRQTGLEGYTF
TRBV30	.	TRBJ1-1	few	TGTGCCTGGACCCAAGACAGGTTAGGCTCTGAAGCTTTCTTT	CAWTQDRLGSEAFF
TRBV18	.	TRBJ2-3	.	TGTGCCAGCTCAATGGACTCCTTCACAGATACGCAGTATTTT	CASSMDSFTDTQYF
TRBV19	.	TRBJ2-5	.	TGTGCCAGTAGTAAGAGTATTGAGACCCAGTACTTC	CASSKSIETQYF
TRBV30	TRBD2	TRBJ2-7	.	TGTGCCTGGCAACCAACCTCGACTAGCGGGGGGCCCTACGAGCAGTACTTC	CAWQPTSTSGGPYEQYF
TRBV7-8	TRBD1	TRBJ1-1	.	TGTGCCAGCAGCTTCCGGACAGGGGGCAATGATGAAGCTTTCTTT	CASSFRTGGNDEAFF
TRBV7-2	.	TRBJ2-2	.	TGTGCCAGCAGCCCCAAGAATGGAGGCACCGGGGAGCTGTTTTTT	CASSPKNGGTGELFF
TRBV5-1	TRBD2	TRBJ2-1	.	TGCGCCAGCAGCTTGGTCTCTAGCGGGGGGGCCAATGAGCAGTTCTTC	CASSLVSSGGANEQFF
TRBV6-5	.	TRBJ1-1	.	TGTGCCAGCAGTTTAGTGGCAGGGGTCTTGAACACTGAAGCTTTCTTT	CASSLVAGVLNTEAFF
TRBV4-2	.	TRBJ1-4	.	TGTGCCAGCAGCCAAGCCGAACTCGGCAGGCAACTGTTTTTT	CASSQAELGRQLFF
TRBV28	.	TRBJ1-1	once	TGTGCCAGCAGTTGGCGGAGAAACACTGAAGCTTTCTTT	CASSWRRNTEAFF
TRBV6-2/TRBV6-3	.	TRBJ1-1	.	TGTGCCAGCAGTTACGGTGTAGGGGACACTGAAGCTTTCTTT	CASSYGVGDTEAFF
TRBV27	.	TRBJ1-1	once	TGTGCCAGCAGTCTTACCAGGGTTCTTGCGGCTGAAGCTTTCTTT	CASSLTRVLAAEAFF